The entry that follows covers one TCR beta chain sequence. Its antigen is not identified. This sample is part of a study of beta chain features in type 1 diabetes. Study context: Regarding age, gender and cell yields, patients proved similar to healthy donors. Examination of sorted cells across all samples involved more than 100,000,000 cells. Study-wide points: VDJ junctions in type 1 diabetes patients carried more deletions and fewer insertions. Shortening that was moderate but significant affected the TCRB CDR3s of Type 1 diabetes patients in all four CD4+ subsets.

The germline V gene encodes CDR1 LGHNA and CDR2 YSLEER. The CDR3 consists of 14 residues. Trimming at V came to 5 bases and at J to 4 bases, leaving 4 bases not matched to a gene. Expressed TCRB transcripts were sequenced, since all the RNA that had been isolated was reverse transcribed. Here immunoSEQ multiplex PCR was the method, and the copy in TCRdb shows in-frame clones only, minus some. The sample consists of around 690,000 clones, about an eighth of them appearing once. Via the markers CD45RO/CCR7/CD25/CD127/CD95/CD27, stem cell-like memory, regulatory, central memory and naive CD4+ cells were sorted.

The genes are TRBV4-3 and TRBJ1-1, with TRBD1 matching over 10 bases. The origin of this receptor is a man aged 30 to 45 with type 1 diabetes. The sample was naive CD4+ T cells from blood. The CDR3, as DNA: TGCGCCAGCAGCGACGGACAGGGGGGCACTGAAGCTTTCTTT. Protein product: CASSDGQGGTEAFF.